The 19 T cell receptor beta chains below were found in one sample sequenced in a study of T cells after yellow fever vaccination (dated by TCRdb to between 2018 and 2021). Libraries were prepared through 5' RACE. TCRdb lists the instrument as Illumina HiSeq 2500. The public reads were reanalyzed by TCRdb: fastp trimming at Q25, MiXCR alignment, in-frame beta chains only. Rows matching on CDR3 protein sequence are summarized as one entry with the most common DNA and genes. This sample has 500,000 to 650,000 distinct CDR3 sequences in its table, and around a sixth of those were observed once. About 18% of the sample comes from the top ten. This specimen's treatment or condition label, per the study, means: live attenuated yellow fever vaccine strain. This specimen consisted of PBMCs, obtained 5 days after the first yellow fever vaccination. The receptors here all came from a man aged 18 to 29 who received the YFV17D yellow fever vaccine.

This clonotype has just a few counts. This chain links TRBV6-1 with TRBJ2-1, with TRBD2 matching over 9 bases. The CDR3 sequence is 15 residues long. V lost 7 bases to trimming and J lost 12 bases; unmatched junction nucleotides: 16. The germline V gene encodes CDR1 MNHNS and CDR2 SASEGT. The CDR3 loop is CASNPSAGGQGVQFF. Written as DNA, the CDR3 is TGTGCCAGCAACCCCTCCGCGGGGGGGCAGGGGGTGCAGTTCTTC.

This clonotype turned up a few times. The V gene is TRBV19, the J gene TRBJ2-1; tentative D call: TRBD2 (6 bases). The CDR3 has 15 amino acids. Trimming shortened V by 3 bases and J by 2 bases, and 11 bases separated the two germline ends. CDR1 and CDR2 (germline): LNHDA, SQIVND (reference sequence). DNA for the CDR3: TGTGCCAGTAGTATCTCTGGACTACCCTACAATGAGCAGTTCTTC. It specifies CASSISGLPYNEQFF.

This clonotype showed up just a few times. The chain links TRBV5-1 to TRBJ1-1; 9 bases match TRBD1. The CDR3 contains 14 residues. Germline V CDR1 and CDR2: SGHRS, YFSETQ. J lost 8 bases, V lost 5 bases, and 10 bases had no gene match. CDR3 amino acids: CASRPGTGSVEAFF. Written as DNA, the CDR3 is TGCGCCAGCAGACCCGGGACAGGGTCTGTCGAAGCTTTCTTT.

In this sample, this clonotype turned up a few times. The rearrangement uses TRBV5-6 and TRBJ2-3; 7 bases agree with TRBD2. The V gene's germline CDR1 is SGHDT and CDR2 YYEEEE. V shed 2 bases and J 3 bases; nucleotides not matched to a gene: 6. The CDR3 loop spans 15 amino acids. CDR3: CASSFRGERTDTQYF. The CDR3 DNA sequence: TGTGCCAGCAGCTTTCGGGGGGAGAGGACAGATACGCAGTATTTT.

In nucleotides, the CDR3 is TGCGCCAGCAGTTATCCCAGACCTGACACAGATACGCAGTATTTT. Residues: CASSYPRPDTDTQYF. The V gene is TRBV5-1, the J gene TRBJ2-3, with D uncertain. The CDR3 loop spans 15 amino acids. Germline CDR1 SGHRS, CDR2 YFSETQ. Trimming took off 5 bases at V and 2 bases at J, with 15 bases between the two ends.

The sample holds a few counts of this clonotype. J is TRBJ1-1 and V is TRBV7-9; D unclear. CDR1 SEHNR and CDR2 FQNEAQ come from the germline V gene (reference sequence). V lost 1 base and J 8 bases, leaving 11 bases between the germline ends. This CDR3 contains 13 residues. DNA of the CDR3: TGTGCCAGCAGCTTAGAGACGACCAGAGAAGCTTTCTTT. Protein sequence: CASSLETTREAFF.

This clonotype turned up a few times. The rearrangement joins TRBV29-1 to TRBJ2-1; a possible D gene is TRBD2 (7 bases). The germline gives CDR1 SQVTM, CDR2 ANQGSEA. CDR3 size: 13 residues. The chain's CDR3 is CQVRGRGMYEQFF. CDR3 coding DNA: TGCCAAGTTCGGGGGAGGGGGATGTATGAGCAGTTCTTC.

This clonotype was seen a handful of times. The gene calls are TRBV7-3 and TRBJ2-1; TRBD2 might be the D (6 bases). V shed 2 bases and J shed 0 bases, with 17 bases lying between them. This CDR3 contains 18 residues. Germline-derived CDR1 and CDR2 are SGHTA and FQGTGA. The CDR3 nucleotides read TGTGCCAGCAGCTTAGGGGGGAGGCAGGCGAGCTCCTACAATGAGCAGTTCTTC. Translated: CASSLGGRQASSYNEQFF.

The rearrangement joins TRBV14 to TRBJ2-2; 8 positions match TRBD1. The CDR3 sequence is 15 residues long. The V segment lost 1 base and the J segment 6 bases; nucleotides outside the gene matches: 4. The germline gives CDR1 SGHDN, CDR2 FVKESK. DNA of the CDR3: TGTGCCAGCAGCCAAGTTCAGGGGGCGGCCGGGGAGCTGTTTTTT. Translation gives CASSQVQGAAGELFF.

This clonotype occurred a few times. CDR3 coding DNA: TGTGCCAGCAGTCACACCCGGGGGCGCGACACCGGGGAGCTGTTTTTT. Translation: CASSHTRGRDTGELFF. This chain connects TRBV27 to TRBJ2-2; D tentatively fits TRBD1 or TRBD2 (6 bases each). Trimming shortened V by 5 bases and J by 3 bases, and 16 bases separated the two germline ends. The CDR3 extends over 16 amino acids. Per germline, CDR1 MNHEY and CDR2 SMNVEV (reference sequence).

This clonotype was seen only a few times. This CDR3 is CASTAPGGGVFDEKLFF. DNA for the CDR3: TGTGCCAGCACCGCCCCGGGGGGGGGAGTTTTCGATGAAAAACTGTTTTTT. V gene TRBV5-5 combines with J gene TRBJ1-4, with a weak D call TRBD1 (5 bases). This CDR3 is built from 17 residues. Trimming pared 6 bases from V and 6 bases from J, leaving 24 bases between. CDR1 and CDR2 from the germline V gene are SGHKS and YYEKEE (reference sequence).

This clonotype has a count of ten or more. This sequence joins TRBV20-1 and TRBJ1-1; D is unclear. Trimming took off 5 bases at V and 4 bases at J, with 20 bases between the two ends. Germline V CDR1 and CDR2: DFQATT, SNEGSKA (reference sequence). The CDR3 loop spans 15 amino acids. In DNA form, the CDR3 reads TGCAGTGCTCCCGGGCCCCAGACCGCTTCCACTGAAGCTTTCTTT. Protein product: CSAPGPQTASTEAFF.

The chain is built from TRBV25-1 and TRBJ2-5; TRBD1 is a possible D gene (6 bases). CDR1 MGHDK and CDR2 SYGVNS come from the germline V gene. This CDR3 region has 14 residues. V was shortened by 6 bases and J by 1 base, with 12 bases between the two germline ends. As DNA, the CDR3 is TGTGCCAGCAGGAGGACAGAGCTCCAAGAGACCCAGTACTTC. It encodes CASRRTELQETQYF.

This clonotype was seen more than once but under ten times. CDR3 region: CAARGSEAFF. The CDR3 region has the DNA TGTGCCGCCAGGGGAAGTGAAGCTTTCTTT. The chain recombines TRBV9 with TRBJ1-1; TRBD1 is a possible D gene (6 bases). Germline V CDR1 and CDR2: SGDLS, YYNGEE. This CDR3 has 10 amino acids. Trimming cost V 10 bases and J 7 bases, with 11 bases left between them.

This clonotype showed up many times. The chain uses TRBV12-3 or TRBV12-4 and TRBJ2-7; TRBD1 might be the D (6 bases). V dropped 6 bases and J dropped 0 bases, with 15 bases sitting between them. The CDR3 is made up of 15 amino acids. CDR3 residues: CASSPKTGYSYEQYF. CDR3 coding DNA: TGTGCCAGCAGCCCCAAGACAGGATACTCCTACGAGCAGTACTTC.

The J gene is TRBJ1-4, the V gene TRBV19; 7 bases are a match to TRBD1. The CDR3 totals 15 residues. CDR1 is LNHDA and CDR2 is SQIVND in the germline V gene (reference sequence). Trimming at V came to 6 bases and at J to 0 bases, leaving 4 bases not matched to a gene. CDR3 region: CASSGQAATNEKLFF. In DNA, the CDR3 is TGTGCCAGTAGCGGACAGGCAGCAACTAATGAAAAACTGTTTTTT.

This clonotype has only a few counts. The rearrangement uses TRBV10-3 and TRBJ1-2; TRBD1 matches 10 bases. Germline V CDR1 and CDR2: ENHRY, SYGVKD. The trim removed 8 bases at V and 8 bases at J, leaving 11 bases unmatched. The CDR3 contains 14 residues. The CDR3 here is CAIGHGTGVEGYTF. The CDR3 DNA is TGTGCCATCGGTCACGGGACAGGGGTAGAAGGCTACACCTTC.

The chain has TRBV7-2 and TRBJ1-6; D not resolved. Trimming took off 5 bases at V and 4 bases at J, with 9 bases between the two ends. The germline V gene has CDR1 SGHTA and CDR2 FQGNSA. The length of the CDR3 is 14 residues. In nucleotides, the CDR3 is TGTGCCAGCAGCCGCCTGGGGTATAATTCACCCCTCCACTTT. Translated, it gives CASSRLGYNSPLHF.

The J gene is TRBJ2-3, the V gene TRBV20-1; D is uncertain. This CDR3 contains 14 residues. In germline, CDR1 is DFQATT, CDR2 SNEGSKA (reference sequence). V lost 5 bases, J lost 0 bases, and 12 bases lay in between. The CDR3, as DNA: TGCAGTGCTCGCACGTACACGAGCACAGATACGCAGTATTTT. Its translation: CSARTYTSTDTQYF.